What follows are 13 T cell receptor beta chains derived from one specimen sequenced in a study of T-cell memory formation after mild COVID-19. MiXCR was run by TCRdb on the 5' RACE reads, yielding one entry per CDR3 protein. Of about 200,000 distinct CDR3 sequences in the sample, more than 8% were seen once. The sequenced sample consisted of PBMCs or a T cell subset sorted from them (not recorded which). Receptors originate from a man aged 18 to 30 who had mild COVID-19 (a few samples of this study predate the infection). Cell type and time point are not known.

There are a few counts of this clonotype. V usage is TRBV18 and J usage is TRBJ1-4; D may be TRBD1 (6 bases). Trimming left V 1 base short and J 7 bases short, with 13 bases between. Germline V gene lookup returns CDR1 KGHSH and CDR2 LQKENI. This CDR3 region has 15 residues. The CDR3 coding sequence is TGTGCCAGCTCACCACGGCGGGGGCAAGGTGAAAAACTGTTTTTT. As protein: CASSPRRGQGEKLFF.

This clonotype was detected many times. The J gene is TRBJ2-5, the V gene TRBV10-3; the D is unclear. Trimming removed 3 bases at V and 1 base at J, with 15 bases between. Germline CDR1 reads ENHRY; CDR2 reads SYGVKD. The CDR3 spans 16 residues. CDR3 loop: CAISDDVLVGQETQYF. The CDR3 DNA sequence: TGTGCCATCAGTGACGACGTCCTCGTGGGCCAAGAGACCCAGTACTTC.

This clonotype has just a few counts. The V and J genes are TRBV5-1 and TRBJ2-3, with D unresolved. The CDR3 is 15 residues long. Trimming shortened V by 1 base and J by 1 base, and 10 bases separated the two germline ends. Germline V gene data show CDR1 as SGHRS and CDR2 as YFSETQ. DNA of the CDR3: TGCGCCAGCAGCTTGAGACGGTTCGGCACAGATACGCAGTATTTT. Amino acid sequence: CASSLRRFGTDTQYF.

The chain links TRBV5-1 to TRBJ2-5; 9 bases line up with TRBD2. The CDR3 consists of 18 residues. Losses at the gene ends were 3 bases for V and 7 bases for J; bases not matched to a gene: 19. Germline V gives CDR1 SGHRS, CDR2 YFSETQ. CDR3 residues: CASSYEPLVAGAPRTQYF. The CDR3, as DNA: TGCGCCAGCAGCTATGAACCGTTGGTAGCGGGGGCTCCACGGACCCAGTACTTC.

The V call is TRBV7-3, the J call TRBJ1-3; D is uncertain. Germline V gene lookup returns CDR1 SGHTA and CDR2 FQGTGA. The ends were cut back, 5 bases at V and 0 bases at J, with 14 bases in the middle. This CDR3 is built from 16 residues. CDR3 sequence reads: CASSPGRMSSGNTIYF. The CDR3 nucleotides are TGTGCCAGCAGCCCCGGACGGATGAGCTCTGGAAACACCATATATTTT.

This clonotype was observed a handful of times. This chain links TRBV4-1 with TRBJ1-2; no clear D gene. V was clipped by 8 bases and J by 1 base, with 26 bases between them. Germline assignment: CDR1 MGHRA and CDR2 YSYEKL. This CDR3 has 18 residues. CDR3 sequence (DNA): TGCGCCAGCGGGCAGATCGGTGAGGGCCACGGGGTTAACTATGGCTACACCTTC. Translated, it gives CASGQIGEGHGVNYGYTF.

The rearrangement links TRBV25-1 to TRBJ1-2; D unclear. V was cut by 2 bases and J by 4 bases, with 17 bases left in between. CDR1 is MGHDK, CDR2 SYGVNS, per germline. There are 16 residues in the CDR3. This CDR3 reads CASSESSSGRLYGYTF. The CDR3 DNA follows: TGTGCCAGCAGTGAAAGCAGTTCGGGCAGGCTCTATGGCTACACCTTC.

This clonotype was counted only a few times. The chain couples TRBV6-6 to TRBJ1-5; D not resolved. V lost 7 bases to trimming and J lost 5 bases, with 9 bases between them. The CDR3 is 12 residues long. Germline-derived CDR1 and CDR2 are MNHNY and SVGAGI (reference sequence). CDR3 residues: CASKGPHQPQHF. The CDR3 nucleotides are TGTGCCAGCAAGGGTCCCCATCAGCCCCAGCATTTT.

This clonotype has ten or more counts. The CDR3 loop is CASSQDPGYIYEQYF. In DNA form, the CDR3 reads TGCGCCAGCAGCCAAGATCCGGGCTACATATACGAGCAGTACTTC. This sequence joins TRBV4-1 and TRBJ2-7; D uncertain. There are 15 residues in the CDR3. Germline CDR1 reads MGHRA; CDR2 reads YSYEKL. Trimming cost V 0 bases and J 4 bases, with 13 bases left between them.

This clonotype was found a few times. This chain uses TRBV6-5 with TRBJ2-1; 9 bases line up with TRBD2. Germline lookup yields CDR1 MNHEY and CDR2 SVGAGI. Germline trimming cut 2 bases from V and 4 bases from J; bases unmatched to any gene: 3. This CDR3 comprises 15 residues. CDR3 nucleotide sequence: TGTGCCAGCAGTTACCGAGCGGGGGGTTACAATGAGCAGTTCTTC. It is translated as CASSYRAGGYNEQFF.

The rearrangement uses TRBV11-2 and TRBJ2-2; possible D gene TRBD1, 5 bases. Germline values: CDR1 SGHAT, CDR2 FQNNGV. V was trimmed by 5 bases and J by 3 bases, leaving 16 bases between them. The CDR3 sequence is 16 residues long. CDR3 nucleotides: TGTGCCAGCAGCCGTTGGGCAGGGCCCGACACCGGGGAGCTGTTTTTT. Translating gives CASSRWAGPDTGELFF.

There are many counts of this clonotype. The rearrangement links TRBV7-2 to TRBJ2-1; 14 positions match TRBD2. Germline values: CDR1 SGHTA, CDR2 FQGNSA. V gave up 1 base and J gave up 9 bases; unmatched junction bases: 5. The CDR3 extends over 16 amino acids. The DNA of the CDR3 is TGTGCCAGCAGCTTAGATGGACTAGCGGGGGGCAGTGAGCAGTTCTTC. Protein sequence: CASSLDGLAGGSEQFF. Combining the CDR3 with reference TRBV7-2 and TRBJ2-1 gives the whole variable domain GAGVSQSPSNKVTEKGKDVELRCDPISGHTALYWYRQSLGQGLEFLIYFQGNSAPDKSGLPSDRFSAERTGGSVSTLTIQRTQQEDSAVYLCASSLDGLAGGSEQFFGPGTRLTVL.

The chain joins TRBV2 to TRBJ1-1, with TRBD1 matching over 7 bases. The germline CDR1 and CDR2 sequences are SNHLY and FYNNEI. V dropped 10 bases and J dropped 3; count of bases not matched to a gene: 8. The CDR3 runs to 13 residues. CDR3 nucleotide sequence: TGTGCCAACCGACAGGGCCTGGACACTGAAGCTTTCTTT. As protein: CANRQGLDTEAFF.